This T cell receptor (beta chain) was documented in a study of T cell changes during pregnancy in multiple sclerosis (dated by TCRdb to about 2019). For the wider study: Changes in the T cell repertoire over the course of pregnancy were examined in this study in women with multiple sclerosis.

The method behind the library was the immunoSEQ multiplex PCR assay. Here the immuneACCESS table is served through TCRdb, limited to in-frame sequences with V and J called. Missing clones are a known gap in these copies; in checked studies unresolved V genes cover under half, and the rest lacks a known reason. The sample contains about 60,000 clones, roughly nine tenths of them found a single time. The ten largest clones represent about 0.8% of the sample. A remark on this clone: Its antigen is still unknown. No base qualities exist here, and no much larger clone lies one base off it.

The junction shows trimming of 3 bases on V and 1 base on J, and the gene matches do not reach 2 bases of it. Including the terminal cysteine and phenylalanine, the CDR3 comprises 14 residues. Of the read, only the CDR3 DNA is kept; its 42 bases are in frame from base 1. From the germline V gene, CDR1 is SQVTM and CDR2 is ANQGSEA. The chain is encoded by TRBV29-1 joined to TRBJ2-5; TRBD1 lines up with 10 middle nucleotides. The sample was CD4+ T cells from peripheral blood mononuclear cells, taken in the first trimester of pregnancy. The receptor's source is a female donor with multiple sclerosis, enrolled in a pregnancy study. The CDR3: CSVEGTGVQETQYF. The DNA reads as follows: TGCAGCGTTGAGGGGACAGGGGTCCAAGAGACCCAGTACTTC. With the portions outside the CDR3 filled from the reference TRBV29-1 and TRBJ2-5 genes, the complete variable region becomes SAVISQKPSRDICQRGTSLTIQCQVDSQVTMMFWYRQQPGQSLTLIATANQGSEATYESGFVIDKFPISRPNLTFSTLTVSNMSPEDSSIYLCSVEGTGVQETQYFGPGTRLLVL.